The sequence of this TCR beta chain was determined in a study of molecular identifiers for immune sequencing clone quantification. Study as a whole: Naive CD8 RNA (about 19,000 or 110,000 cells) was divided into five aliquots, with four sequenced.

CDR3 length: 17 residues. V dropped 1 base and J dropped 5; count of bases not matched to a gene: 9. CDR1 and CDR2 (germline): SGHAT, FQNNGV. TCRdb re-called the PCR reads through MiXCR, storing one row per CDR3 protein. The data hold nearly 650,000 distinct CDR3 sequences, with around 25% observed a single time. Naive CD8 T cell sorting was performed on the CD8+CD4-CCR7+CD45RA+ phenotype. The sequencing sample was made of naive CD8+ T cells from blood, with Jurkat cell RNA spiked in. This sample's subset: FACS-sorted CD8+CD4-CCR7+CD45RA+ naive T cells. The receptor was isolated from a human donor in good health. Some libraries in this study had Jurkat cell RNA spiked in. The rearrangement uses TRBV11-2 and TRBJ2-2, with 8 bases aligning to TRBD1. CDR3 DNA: TGTGCCAGCAGCTTAGGACCCATGACAGGGGAAACCGGGGAGCTGTTTTTT. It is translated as CASSLGPMTGETGELFF.